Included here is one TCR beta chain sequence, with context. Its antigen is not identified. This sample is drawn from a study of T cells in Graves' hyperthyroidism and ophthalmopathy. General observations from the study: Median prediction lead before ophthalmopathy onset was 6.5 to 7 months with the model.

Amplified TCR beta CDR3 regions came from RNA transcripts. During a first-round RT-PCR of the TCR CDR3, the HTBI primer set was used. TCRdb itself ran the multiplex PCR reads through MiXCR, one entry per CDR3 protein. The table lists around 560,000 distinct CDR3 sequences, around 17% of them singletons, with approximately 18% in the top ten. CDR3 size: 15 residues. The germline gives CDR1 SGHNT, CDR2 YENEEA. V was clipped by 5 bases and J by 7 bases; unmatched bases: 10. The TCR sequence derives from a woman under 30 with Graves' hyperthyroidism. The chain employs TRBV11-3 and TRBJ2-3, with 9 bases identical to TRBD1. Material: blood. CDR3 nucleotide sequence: TGTGCCAGCAGCCAAGGGGACAGGGCTACAAATACGCAGTATTTT. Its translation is CASSQGDRATNTQYF.